The T cell receptor (beta chain) under discussion was sequenced for a study of breast tumors, draining lymph nodes, adjacent tissues. As regards this clonotype: Its antigen is not identified.

Study-level results: The lymph node origin of tumor T cells was framed as consistent with a hypothesis, not demonstrated. Tumor TCR diversity was below lymph nodes but above nontumor tissue. Luminal-like breast cancer showed significantly higher tumor–nontumor repertoire similarity than basal-like. Most tumor T cells seemingly derive from lymph node, then expand in tumor.

The lymph nodes were axillary draining lymph nodes from breast cancer patients. The germline V gene encodes CDR1 SGHAT and CDR2 FQNNGV. The junction had 21 bases not matched to a gene; V was cut back by 7 bases and J by 12 bases. This CDR3 is 17 amino acids long. TCRdb processed the multiplex PCR reads anew with MiXCR; each CDR3 protein has one entry. This table holds 270,000 or so distinct CDR3 sequences, 30% to 35% found once. This chain links TRBV11-2 with TRBJ1-1, with 12 bases fitting TRBD1. The sequenced sample consisted of axillary lymph node tissue. The TCR sequence derives from a female donor with breast cancer. Some clones in this sample may be carry-over from other donors' samples. The CDR3 here is CASTKRDRGHGGEGTFF. CDR3 nucleotides: TGTGCCAGCACCAAACGGGACAGGGGGCACGGGGGTGAGGGAACTTTCTTT.